Below are 11 T cell receptor beta chains sequenced from a single sample in a study of graft-versus-host responses after intestinal transplantation. TCRdb's copy holds only in-frame clones and misses some; the assay was immunoSEQ multiplex PCR. The table lists about 110,000 clones, over 85% of them singletons. What these receptors recognize is not known. The sequences come from unstimulated CD8+ T cells sorted from spleen or lymph node cells, collected before intestinal transplant. These receptors came from a human donor who received an intestinal transplant.

V gene TRBV27 combines with J gene TRBJ2-6; D remains ambiguous. Germline V gene sequence: CDR1 MNHEY, CDR2 SMNVEV (reference sequence). This CDR3 region has 13 residues. V was shortened by 3 bases and J by 0 bases, with 0 bases between the two germline ends. In DNA form, the CDR3 reads TGTGCCAGCAGTTTCTCTGGGGCCAACGTCCTGACTTTC. Translated, it gives CASSFSGANVLTF.

The CDR3 region has the DNA TGTGCCAGCAGCTTATTATCTTCCGGCGAGCAGTACTTC. It codes for CASSLLSSGEQYF. V gene TRBV7-9 combines with J gene TRBJ2-7, with D unclear. Germline CDR1 reads SEHNR; CDR2 reads FQNEAQ (reference sequence). Deletions cut 2 bases from V and 6 bases from J, with 11 bases between. The CDR3 runs 13 residues.

The chain links TRBV27 to TRBJ1-1; perhaps TRBD1 as D (5 bases). The V gene lost 4 bases and the J gene lost 0 bases, with 9 bases spanning the gap. The CDR3 is made up of 14 amino acids. The germline gives CDR1 MNHEY, CDR2 SMNVEV (reference sequence). CDR3 residues: CASSWDRMNTEAFF. The CDR3 nucleotides read TGTGCCAGCAGTTGGGACCGGATGAACACTGAAGCTTTCTTT.

The CDR3 reads CASSVDGRANEQFF. The CDR3 DNA follows: TGTGCCAGCAGCGTAGACGGGCGGGCAAATGAGCAGTTCTTC. The V and J genes are TRBV9 and TRBJ2-1, with D maybe TRBD2 (5 bases). Germline V lookup: CDR1 SGDLS, CDR2 YYNGEE. The CDR3 sequence is 14 residues long. V lost 0 bases and J 7 bases, leaving 11 bases between the germline ends.

This clone was recorded a few times. Other DNA sequences from this sample encode an identical CDR3 as well. V and J are TRBV19 and TRBJ1-1; the D gene is possibly TRBD1 (5 bases). Germline CDR1 is LNHDA and CDR2 is SQIVND (reference sequence). Trimming took 3 bases from V and 1 from J, leaving 6 bases between them. This CDR3 is built from 13 residues. CDR3 in DNA: TGTGCCAGTAGTATGGGGGAGAACACTGAAGCTTTCTTT. Protein sequence: CASSMGENTEAFF.

The V call is TRBV5-4, the J call TRBJ2-3; TRBD1 might be the D (5 bases). Germline V lookup: CDR1 SGHNT, CDR2 YYREEE (reference sequence). Deletions cut 0 bases from V and 2 bases from J, with 10 bases between. The CDR3 totals 15 residues. CDR3 sequence reads: CASSLGQGATDTQYF. The CDR3 DNA sequence: TGTGCCAGCAGCTTGGGGCAGGGTGCCACAGATACGCAGTATTTT.

The rearrangement uses TRBV6-1 and TRBJ2-1, with 10 bases lining up with TRBD2. Losses at the gene ends were 8 bases for V and 10 bases for J; bases not matched to a gene: 11. The CDR3 length is 14 residues. Germline CDR1 MNHNS, CDR2 SASEGT. The CDR3 coding sequence is TGTGCCAGCTCTGAGCGGGAGGGCCGCTGGGAGCAGTTCTTC. It is translated as CASSEREGRWEQFF.

The CDR3 DNA is TGCGCCAGCAGCCATAGGACAGGGGGGTCCTACGAGCAGTACTTC. This translates into CASSHRTGGSYEQYF. This rearrangement joins TRBV4-1 to TRBJ2-7; TRBD1 aligns across 10 bases. Trimming at V came to 3 bases and at J to 1 base, leaving 3 bases not matched to a gene. Germline CDR1 reads MGHRA; CDR2 reads YSYEKL. The CDR3 is 15 amino acids.

This sequence joins TRBV6-6 and TRBJ2-7, with D unresolved. Trimming shortened V by 2 bases and J by 6 bases, and 17 bases separated the two germline ends. This CDR3 contains 15 residues. Germline V gene data show CDR1 as MNHNY and CDR2 as SVGAGI (reference sequence). This chain's CDR3 is CASSYGPGTAPEQYF. DNA of the CDR3: TGTGCCAGCAGTTACGGGCCAGGAACCGCCCCCGAGCAGTACTTC.

The chain carries TRBV5-1 and TRBJ1-4, with D perhaps TRBD1 (5 bases). CDR1 is SGHRS and CDR2 is YFSETQ in the germline V gene. V was cut by 2 bases and J by 0 bases, with 11 bases left in between. The CDR3 is 16 residues long. This chain's CDR3 is CASSFLGASTNEKLFF. The CDR3 region has the DNA TGCGCCAGCAGCTTCCTAGGGGCCTCAACTAATGAAAAACTGTTTTTT. Full variable domain (rest looked up from reference TRBV5-1 and TRBJ1-4): KAGVTQTPRYLIKTRGQQVTLSCSPISGHRSVSWYQQTPGQGLQFLFEYFSETQRNKGNFPGRFSGRQFSNSRSEMNVSTLELGDSALYLCASSFLGASTNEKLFFGSGTQLSVL.

This rearrangement joins TRBV19 to TRBJ1-1; 11 nucleotides agree with TRBD1. V was pared by 6 bases and J by 6 bases, with 6 bases of the junction left unmatched. The CDR3 covers 14 residues. The germline gives CDR1 LNHDA, CDR2 SQIVND (reference sequence). The CDR3 region has the DNA TGTGCCAGTAGCCCCGGGACAGGGGGACCTGAAGCTTTCTTT. This codes for CASSPGTGGPEAFF.